This TCR beta chain was documented in a study of PD-L1 blockade in urothelial cancer. In the study overall: Previous chemotherapy exposure amounted to 0 to 3 regimens for patients. General study findings and limits: Tumor-associated clones in the blood of durable-benefit patients grew more at 3 weeks.

Comments on this clone: Its antigen is unknown.

Time point described: pretreatment peripheral blood. Patients were diagnosed with urothelial carcinoma, either locally advanced or metastatic. Patients each gave 1 to 8 samples, pretreatment and on-treatment. The CDR3 has 14 residues. Losses at the gene ends were 10 bases for V and 7 bases for J; bases not matched to a gene: 11. Germline loops: CDR1 LNHDA, CDR2 SQIVND (reference sequence). TCRdb's table, derived via immunoSEQ multiplex PCR, lists solely in-frame clones and lacks some. This table holds 70,000 or so clones, 90% found once. The chain carries TRBV19 and TRBJ1-4, with 8 nucleotides matching TRBD1. The sequence was obtained from a man between 65 and 85 years old with urothelial cancer. Sequenced here: PBMCs, sampled around atezolizumab (anti-PD-L1) treatment. CDR3 in amino acids: CATQTGGTGEKLFF. DNA of the CDR3: TGTGCCACCCAAACCGGGGGGACAGGTGAAAAACTGTTTTTT.